This T cell receptor beta chain originates from a study of blood T cell repertoires in COVID-19 (dated by TCRdb to about 2020). About the full investigation: Collaborator samples came from the United States, Italy and Spain and covered acute and convalescent phases of COVID-19. The material from the prospective study consisted of cDNA or gDNA derived from T cells, B-cell-depleted T cells, or PBMCs. The repertoires were released in a freely available public database meant as a resource for research on the immune response to SARS-CoV-2. Where HLA class I and class II types were available, the types were taken from metadata supplied by the sample provider, not from assay-based typing. The samples were drawn from the first 160 participants of the ongoing ImmuneRACE study and from 950 to 1,500 subjects provided by 6 global collaborators. A de-identified subject ID, COVID-19 status, age in years and sex were almost always included in the sample metadata. Subjects who had been exposed to COVID-19, were actively infected with it, or had recovered from it provided the deeply sampled blood TCRbeta repertoires that made up the dataset. The paper as a whole reports these results and caveats: Clinical and demographic metadata were provided uncurated, with the amount varying by source and participant.

Each collaborating institution followed its own protocols to collect whole blood in K2EDTA tubes. For TCRbeta analysis, collaborators shipped samples in one of three forms: frozen whole blood, isolated PBMCs, or DNA extracted from either of those sample types. As concerns this clone: What this receptor recognizes is not known. Qualities for individual bases were not recorded, and no much larger clone is one base off.

The CDR3, from cysteine to phenylalanine, totals 14 residues. Only CDR3 DNA remains: 42 bases, in frame from the first base. The immunoSEQ Assay, a bias-controlled multiplex PCR, was used to amplify TCRbeta CDR3 regions from genomic DNA. From the authors' description of their analysis: Within the assay, amplification of reference gene primers was used to estimate how many nucleated cells each sample contained. Sequence reads were collapsed and filtered to measure the absolute abundance of every unique TCRbeta CDR3 rearrangement. Productive Simpson clonality was computed per sample as the square root of Simpson's diversity index over productive rearrangements. In its TCRdb copy, this immuneACCESS table keeps in-frame sequences only and misses some clones. Where compared with another copy, unresolved V genes explain less than half of these, and the others have no known cause. V and J calls and clone size are those listed in that table; D and trimming were worked out from the DNA. In all, the sample holds about 270,000 clones, and under 90% of those were seen once. The top ten constitute about 3% of the sample.

The rearrangement joined TRBV21-1 to TRBJ2-3; no DNA check was done on the table's D call, TRBD2. TRBV21-1 is given as a pseudogene. The clonotype comes from a woman younger than 35 with acute or convalescent COVID-19. Sequencing used peripheral blood. CDR3 region: CASRMVSGTDTQYF. At the DNA level, the sequence is TGTGCCAGCAGGATGGTTAGCGGCACAGATACGCAGTATTTT.